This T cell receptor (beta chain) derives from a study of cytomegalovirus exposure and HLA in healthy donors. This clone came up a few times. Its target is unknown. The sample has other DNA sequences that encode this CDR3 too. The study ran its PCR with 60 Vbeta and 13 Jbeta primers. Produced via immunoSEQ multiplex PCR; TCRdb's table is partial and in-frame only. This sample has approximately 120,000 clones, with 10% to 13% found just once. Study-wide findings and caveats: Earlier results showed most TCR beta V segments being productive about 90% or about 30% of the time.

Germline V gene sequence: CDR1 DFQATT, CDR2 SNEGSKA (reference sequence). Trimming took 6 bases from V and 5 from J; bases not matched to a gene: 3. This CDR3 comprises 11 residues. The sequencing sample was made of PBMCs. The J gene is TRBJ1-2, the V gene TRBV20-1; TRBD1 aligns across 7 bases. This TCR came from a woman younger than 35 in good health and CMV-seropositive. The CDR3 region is CSAQGGYGYTF. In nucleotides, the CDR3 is TGCAGTGCCCAGGGGGGATATGGCTACACCTTC.